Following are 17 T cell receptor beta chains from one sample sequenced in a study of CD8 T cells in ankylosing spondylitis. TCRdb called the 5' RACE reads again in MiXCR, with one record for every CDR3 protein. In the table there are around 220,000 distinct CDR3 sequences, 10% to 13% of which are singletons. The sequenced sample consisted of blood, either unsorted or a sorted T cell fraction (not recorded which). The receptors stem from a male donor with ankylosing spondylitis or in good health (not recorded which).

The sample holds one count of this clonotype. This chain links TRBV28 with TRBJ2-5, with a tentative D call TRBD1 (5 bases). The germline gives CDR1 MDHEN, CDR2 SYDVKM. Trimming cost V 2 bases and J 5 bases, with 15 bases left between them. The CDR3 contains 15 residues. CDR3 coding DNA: TGTGCCAGCAGTTTAAAAAAGGGGATAGTCGAGACCCAGTACTTC. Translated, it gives CASSLKKGIVETQYF.

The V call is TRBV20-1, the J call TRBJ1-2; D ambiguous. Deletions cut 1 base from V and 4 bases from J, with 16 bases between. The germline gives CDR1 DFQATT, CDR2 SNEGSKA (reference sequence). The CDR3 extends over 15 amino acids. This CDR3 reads CSARGGTGNSYGYTF. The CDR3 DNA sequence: TGCAGTGCTAGAGGGGGTACGGGGAATAGCTATGGCTACACCTTC.

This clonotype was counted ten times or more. The CDR3 spells CASSLVAGGNGHIQYF. In DNA form, the CDR3 reads TGTGCCAGCAGCTTAGTCGCAGGCGGGAACGGGCACATTCAGTACTTC. The chain joins TRBV7-8 to TRBJ2-4, with a weak D call TRBD2 (6 bases). V was trimmed by 1 base and J by 8 bases, leaving 18 bases between them. In germline, CDR1 is SGHVS, CDR2 FQNEAQ. The CDR3 runs 16 residues.

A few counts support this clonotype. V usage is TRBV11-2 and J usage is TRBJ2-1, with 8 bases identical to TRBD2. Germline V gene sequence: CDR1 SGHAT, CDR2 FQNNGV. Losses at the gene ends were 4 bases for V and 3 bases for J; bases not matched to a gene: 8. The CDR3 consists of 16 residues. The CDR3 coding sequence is TGTGCCAGCAGCTACTACGGAGCGGGGGACTACAATGAGCAGTTCTTC. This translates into CASSYYGAGDYNEQFF.

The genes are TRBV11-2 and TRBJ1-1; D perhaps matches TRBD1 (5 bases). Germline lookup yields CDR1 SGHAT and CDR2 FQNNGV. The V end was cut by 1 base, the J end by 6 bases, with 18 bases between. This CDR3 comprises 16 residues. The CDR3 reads CASSLVPGTSSAEAFF. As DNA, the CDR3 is TGTGCCAGCAGCTTAGTGCCAGGGACTAGTAGTGCTGAAGCTTTCTTT.

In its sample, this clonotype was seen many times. The CDR3 region is CASSFQGRDTEAFF. CDR3 nucleotide sequence: TGTGCCAGCAGTTTCCAGGGTCGAGACACTGAAGCTTTCTTT. The chain links TRBV12-3 or TRBV12-4 to TRBJ1-1, with a possible D match to TRBD1 (5 bases). Trimming left V 3 bases short and J 3 bases short, with 11 bases between. The length of the CDR3 is 14 residues.

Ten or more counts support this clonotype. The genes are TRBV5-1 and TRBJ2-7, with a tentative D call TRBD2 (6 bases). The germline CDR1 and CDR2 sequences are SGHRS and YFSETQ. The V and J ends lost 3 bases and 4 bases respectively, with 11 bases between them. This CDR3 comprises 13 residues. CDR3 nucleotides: TGCGCCAGCAGCTGGGACTTATTATACGAGCAGTACTTC. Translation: CASSWDLLYEQYF.

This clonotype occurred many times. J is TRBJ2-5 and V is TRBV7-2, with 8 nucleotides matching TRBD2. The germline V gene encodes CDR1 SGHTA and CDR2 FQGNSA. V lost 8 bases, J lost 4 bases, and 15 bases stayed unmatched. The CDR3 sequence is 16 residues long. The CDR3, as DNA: TGTGCCAGCTCCTCCCTAGGTAGCGGGGTCGGAGAGACCCAGTACTTC. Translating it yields CASSSLGSGVGETQYF. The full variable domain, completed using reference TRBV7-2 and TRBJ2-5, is GAGVSQSPSNKVTEKGKDVELRCDPISGHTALYWYRQSLGQGLEFLIYFQGNSAPDKSGLPSDRFSAERTGGSVSTLTIQRTQQEDSAVYLCASSSLGSGVGETQYFGPGTRLLVL.

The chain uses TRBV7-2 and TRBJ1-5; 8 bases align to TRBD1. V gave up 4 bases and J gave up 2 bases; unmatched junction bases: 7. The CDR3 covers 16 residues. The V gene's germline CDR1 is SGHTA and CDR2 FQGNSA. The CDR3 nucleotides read TGTGCCAGCAGCTCGGACGGACAGGGTCGCAATCAGCCCCAGCATTTT. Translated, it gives CASSSDGQGRNQPQHF.

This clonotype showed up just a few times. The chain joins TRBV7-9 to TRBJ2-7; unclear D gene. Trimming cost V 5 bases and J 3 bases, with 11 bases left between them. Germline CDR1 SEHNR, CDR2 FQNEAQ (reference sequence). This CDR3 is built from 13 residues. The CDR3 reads CASSPIRFYEQYF. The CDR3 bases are TGTGCCAGCAGCCCCATCCGCTTCTACGAGCAGTACTTC.

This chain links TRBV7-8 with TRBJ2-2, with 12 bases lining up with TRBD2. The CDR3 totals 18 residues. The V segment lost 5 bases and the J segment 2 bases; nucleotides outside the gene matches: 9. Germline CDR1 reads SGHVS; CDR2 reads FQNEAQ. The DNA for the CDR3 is TGTGCCAGCAGCCCACAGACTAGCGGGGGCCGTAACACCGGGGAGCTGTTTTTT. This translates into CASSPQTSGGRNTGELFF.

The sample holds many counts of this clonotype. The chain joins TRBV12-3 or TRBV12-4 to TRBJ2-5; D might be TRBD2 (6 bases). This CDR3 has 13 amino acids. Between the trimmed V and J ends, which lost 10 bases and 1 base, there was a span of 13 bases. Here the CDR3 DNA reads TGTGCCACCCGGGCGGGGCTCCAAGAGACCCAGTACTTC. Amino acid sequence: CATRAGLQETQYF.

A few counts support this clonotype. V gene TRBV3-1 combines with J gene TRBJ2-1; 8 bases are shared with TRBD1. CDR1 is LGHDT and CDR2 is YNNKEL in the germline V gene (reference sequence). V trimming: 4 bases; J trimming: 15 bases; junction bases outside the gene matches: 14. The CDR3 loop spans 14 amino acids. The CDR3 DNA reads TGTGCCAGCAGCCCCGACGACCGACAGGGGACCCTGTTCTTC. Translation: CASSPDDRQGTLFF.

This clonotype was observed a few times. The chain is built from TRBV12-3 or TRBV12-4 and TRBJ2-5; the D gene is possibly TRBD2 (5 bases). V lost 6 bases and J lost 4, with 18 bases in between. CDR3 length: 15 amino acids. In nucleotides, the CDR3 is TGTGCCAGCAGCACCACTAGGGATGTAGGAGAGACCCAGTACTTC. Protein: CASSTTRDVGETQYF.

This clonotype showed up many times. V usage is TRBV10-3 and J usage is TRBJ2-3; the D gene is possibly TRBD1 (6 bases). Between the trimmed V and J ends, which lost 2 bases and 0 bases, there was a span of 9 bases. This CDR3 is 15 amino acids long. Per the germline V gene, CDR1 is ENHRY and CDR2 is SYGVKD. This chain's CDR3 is CAISELGASTDTQYF. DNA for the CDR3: TGTGCCATCAGTGAGCTGGGGGCCAGCACAGATACGCAGTATTTT.

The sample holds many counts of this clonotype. Here the CDR3 DNA reads TGTGCCAGCAGTAAGCCGGGGAGGGGGAGCACTGAAGCTTTCTTT. This sequence encodes CASSKPGRGSTEAFF. This sequence joins TRBV28 and TRBJ1-1; D is possibly TRBD1 (6 bases). CDR3 size: 15 residues. V was cut by 5 bases and J by 4 bases, with 17 bases left in between. CDR1 MDHEN and CDR2 SYDVKM come from the germline V gene.

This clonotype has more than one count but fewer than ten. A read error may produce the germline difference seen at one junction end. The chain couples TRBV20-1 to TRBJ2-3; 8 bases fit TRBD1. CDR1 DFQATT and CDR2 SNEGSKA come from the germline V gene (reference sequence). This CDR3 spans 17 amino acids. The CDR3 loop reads CCARDLKGRGQTDTQYF. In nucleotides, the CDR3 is TGCTGTGCTAGAGATCTCAAGGGCAGGGGGCAAACAGATACGCAGTATTTT.